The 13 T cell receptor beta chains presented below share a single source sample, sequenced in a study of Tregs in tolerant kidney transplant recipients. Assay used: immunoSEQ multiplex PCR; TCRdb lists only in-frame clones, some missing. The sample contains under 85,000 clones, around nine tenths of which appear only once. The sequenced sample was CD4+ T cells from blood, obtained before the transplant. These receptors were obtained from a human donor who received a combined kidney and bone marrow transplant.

The CDR3 sequence is CASSLGSSGGYNEQFF. In DNA, the CDR3 is TGCGCCAGCAGCTTGGGGTCTAGCGGGGGTTACAATGAGCAGTTCTTC. V usage is TRBV5-1 and J usage is TRBJ2-1, with TRBD2 identical over 10 bases. Unmatched junction bases numbered 4, after V lost 0 bases and J lost 4 bases. This CDR3 region has 16 residues. CDR1 and CDR2 (germline): SGHRS, YFSETQ. Together with reference TRBV5-1 and TRBJ2-1, the CDR3 gives the full variable domain: KAGVTQTPRYLIKTRGQQVTLSCSPISGHRSVSWYQQTPGQGLQFLFEYFSETQRNKGNFPGRFSGRQFSNSRSEMNVSTLELGDSALYLCASSLGSSGGYNEQFFGPGTRLTVL.

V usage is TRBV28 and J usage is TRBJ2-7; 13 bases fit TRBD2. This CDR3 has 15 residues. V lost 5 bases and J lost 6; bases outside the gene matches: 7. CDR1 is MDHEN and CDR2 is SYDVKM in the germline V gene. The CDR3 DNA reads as TGTGCCAGCAGTCCCTCGCGACTAGCGGGGGGCGAGCAGTACTTC. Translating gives CASSPSRLAGGEQYF.

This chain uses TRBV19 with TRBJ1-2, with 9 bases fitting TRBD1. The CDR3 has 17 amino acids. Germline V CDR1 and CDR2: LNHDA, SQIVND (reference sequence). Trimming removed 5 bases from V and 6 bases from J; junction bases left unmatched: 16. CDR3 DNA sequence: TGTGCCAGTAGTTCCCTGACAGGGGGACTGCTAGTGAATGGCTACACCTTC. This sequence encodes CASSSLTGGLLVNGYTF.

The chain's CDR3 is CASSPGHNPNSYEQYF. The CDR3 DNA sequence: TGTGCCAGCTCACCGGGGCACAACCCGAACTCCTACGAGCAGTACTTC. V is TRBV18 and J is TRBJ2-7, with D possibly TRBD1 on 5 matching bases. CDR1 KGHSH and CDR2 LQKENI come from the germline V gene. CDR3 size: 16 residues. Trimming removed 3 bases at V and 0 bases at J, with 15 bases between.

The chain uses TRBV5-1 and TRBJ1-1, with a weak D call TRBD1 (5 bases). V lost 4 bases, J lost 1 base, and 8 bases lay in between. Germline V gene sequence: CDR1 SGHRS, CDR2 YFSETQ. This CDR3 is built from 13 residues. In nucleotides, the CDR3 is TGCGCCAGCAGCGCAGACAGGAACACTGAAGCTTTCTTT. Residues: CASSADRNTEAFF.

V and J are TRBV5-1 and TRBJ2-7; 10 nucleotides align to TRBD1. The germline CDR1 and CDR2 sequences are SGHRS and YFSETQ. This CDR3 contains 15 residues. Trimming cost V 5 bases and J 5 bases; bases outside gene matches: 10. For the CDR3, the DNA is TGCGCCAGCAGTTCTTTCGGGACAGGGGTCGACGAGCAGTACTTC. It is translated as CASSSFGTGVDEQYF.

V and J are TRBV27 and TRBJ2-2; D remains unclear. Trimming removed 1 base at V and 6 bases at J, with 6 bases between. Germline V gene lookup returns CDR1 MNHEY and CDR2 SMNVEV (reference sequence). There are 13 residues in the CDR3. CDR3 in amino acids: CASSLWLAGELFF. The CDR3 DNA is TGTGCCAGCAGTTTATGGCTGGCCGGGGAGCTGTTTTTT.

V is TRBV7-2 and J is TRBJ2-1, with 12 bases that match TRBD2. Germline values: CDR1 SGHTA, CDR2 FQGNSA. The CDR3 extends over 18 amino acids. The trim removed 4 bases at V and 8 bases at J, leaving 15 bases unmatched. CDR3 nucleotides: TGTGCCAGCAGCTCCGGACTAGCGGGATCAAGCTTTAGGTATGAGCAGTTCTTC. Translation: CASSSGLAGSSFRYEQFF.

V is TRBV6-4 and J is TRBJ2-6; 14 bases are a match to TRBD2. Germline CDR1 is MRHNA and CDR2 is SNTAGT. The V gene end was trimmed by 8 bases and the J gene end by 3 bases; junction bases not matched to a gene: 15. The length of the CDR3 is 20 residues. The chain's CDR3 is CASAPKSGLAGAGGANVLTF. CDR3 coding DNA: TGTGCCAGCGCACCTAAGTCGGGACTAGCGGGAGCAGGTGGGGCCAACGTCCTGACTTTC.

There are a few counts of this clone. Written as DNA, the CDR3 is TGTGCCAGCACTCTAGCGGGAGGTTACGAGCAGTACTTC. This translates into CASTLAGGYEQYF. The chain carries TRBV7-2 and TRBJ2-7, with 11 bases lining up with TRBD2. From germline, CDR1 is SGHTA and CDR2 FQGNSA. This CDR3 is 13 amino acids long. The V segment lost 7 bases and the J segment 4 bases; nucleotides outside the gene matches: 3.

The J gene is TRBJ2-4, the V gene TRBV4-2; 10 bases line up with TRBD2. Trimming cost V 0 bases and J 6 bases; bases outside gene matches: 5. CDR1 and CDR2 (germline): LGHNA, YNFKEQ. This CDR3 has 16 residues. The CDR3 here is CASSQEERGGRNIQYF. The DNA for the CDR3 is TGTGCCAGCAGCCAAGAAGAGCGGGGGGGGCGAAACATTCAGTACTTC.

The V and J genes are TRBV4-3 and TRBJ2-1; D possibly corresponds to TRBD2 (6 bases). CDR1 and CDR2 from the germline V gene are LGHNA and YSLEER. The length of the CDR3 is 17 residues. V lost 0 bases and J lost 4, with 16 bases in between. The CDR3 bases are TGCGCCAGCAGCCAAGATATAGTGACTAGATTTTACAATGAGCAGTTCTTC. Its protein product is CASSQDIVTRFYNEQFF.

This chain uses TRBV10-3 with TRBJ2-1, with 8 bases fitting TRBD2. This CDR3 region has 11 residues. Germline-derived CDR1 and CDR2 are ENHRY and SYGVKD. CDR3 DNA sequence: TGTGCTAGCGGGGATTACAATGAGCAGTTCTTC. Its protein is CASGDYNEQFF.